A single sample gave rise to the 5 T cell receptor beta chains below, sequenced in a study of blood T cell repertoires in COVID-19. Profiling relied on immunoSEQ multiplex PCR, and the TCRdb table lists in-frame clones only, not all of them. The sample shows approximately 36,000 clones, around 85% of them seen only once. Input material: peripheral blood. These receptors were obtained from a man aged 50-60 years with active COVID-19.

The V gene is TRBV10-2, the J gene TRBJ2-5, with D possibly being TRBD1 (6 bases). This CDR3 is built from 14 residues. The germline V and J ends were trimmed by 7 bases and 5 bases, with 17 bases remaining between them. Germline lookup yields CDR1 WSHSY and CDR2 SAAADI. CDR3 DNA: TGCGCCAGCAACCCGTTCCAGGGGCGGGAGACCCAGTACTTC. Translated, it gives CASNPFQGRETQYF.

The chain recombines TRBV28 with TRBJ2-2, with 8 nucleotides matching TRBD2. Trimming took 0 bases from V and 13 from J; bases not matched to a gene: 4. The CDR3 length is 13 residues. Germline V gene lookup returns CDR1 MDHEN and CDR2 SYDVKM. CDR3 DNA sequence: TGTGCCAGCAGTTTATGGGGACTAGATCGGCTGTTTTTT. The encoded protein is CASSLWGLDRLFF.

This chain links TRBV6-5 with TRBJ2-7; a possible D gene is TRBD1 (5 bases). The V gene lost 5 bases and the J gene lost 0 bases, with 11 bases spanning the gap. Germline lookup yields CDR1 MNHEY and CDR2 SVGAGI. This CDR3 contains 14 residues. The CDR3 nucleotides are TGTGCCAGCAGTCCAGGGTGGGTCTCCTACGAGCAGTACTTC. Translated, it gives CASSPGWVSYEQYF.

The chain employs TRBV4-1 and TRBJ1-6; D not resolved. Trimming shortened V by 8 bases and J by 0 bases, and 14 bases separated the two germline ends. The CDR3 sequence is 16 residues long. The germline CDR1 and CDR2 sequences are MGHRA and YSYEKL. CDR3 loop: CASSHALSSYNSPLHF. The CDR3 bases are TGCGCCAGCTCCCACGCGCTAAGCTCCTATAATTCACCCCTCCACTTT.

Written as DNA, the CDR3 is TGTGCCAGCAGTTACAGGGTTCCCTACGAGCAGTACTTC. As protein: CASSYRVPYEQYF. The chain has TRBV28 and TRBJ2-7; D is possibly TRBD1 (6 bases). V gave up 4 bases and J gave up 2 bases, with 9 bases separating them. The CDR3 has 13 amino acids. The germline gives CDR1 MDHEN, CDR2 SYDVKM.